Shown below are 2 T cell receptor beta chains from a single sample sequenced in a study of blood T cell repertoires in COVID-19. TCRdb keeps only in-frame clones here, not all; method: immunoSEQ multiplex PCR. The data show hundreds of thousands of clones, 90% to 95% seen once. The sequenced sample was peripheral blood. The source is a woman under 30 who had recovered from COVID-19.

The CDR3 sequence: CASSLYRETGELFF. The CDR3 nucleotides read TGTGCCAGCAGCTTATACAGGGAAACCGGGGAGCTGTTTTTT. V is TRBV7-2 and J is TRBJ2-2; TRBD1 is a possible D gene (6 bases). This CDR3 is 14 amino acids long. Germline V gene lookup returns CDR1 SGHTA and CDR2 FQGNSA. Trimming pared 2 bases from V and 5 bases from J, leaving 9 bases between.

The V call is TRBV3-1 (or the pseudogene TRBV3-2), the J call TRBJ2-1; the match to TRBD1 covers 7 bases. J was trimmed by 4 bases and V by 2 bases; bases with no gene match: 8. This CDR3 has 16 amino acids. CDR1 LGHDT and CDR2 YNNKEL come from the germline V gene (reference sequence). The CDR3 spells CASSQLQGLGYNEQFF. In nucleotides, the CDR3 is TGTGCCAGCAGCCAACTACAGGGGTTGGGTTACAATGAGCAGTTCTTC.